This entry is about one TCR beta chain. Its target is not known. These data come from a study of T-cell memory formation after mild COVID-19. Study-wide context: The study found TCR clusters largely donor specific. Study-wide results and limits: Confirmation was lacking for SARS-CoV-2 specificity of second-wave clones that peaked on day 37.

5'RACE primed at constant segments yielded TCR alpha and TCR beta cDNA libraries bearing sample barcodes and UMIs. TCRdb called the 5' RACE reads again in MiXCR, with one record for every CDR3 protein. The table lists roughly 410,000 distinct CDR3 sequences, 24% of them singletons. CDR1 is MNHEY and CDR2 is SVGEGT in the germline V gene. V lost 4 bases and J lost 2, with 13 bases in between. CDR3 length: 15 residues. This chain links TRBV6-2 or TRBV6-3 with TRBJ2-3; weak D call: TRBD2 (5 bases). Sequenced sample: PBMCs or a T cell subset sorted from them (not recorded which). This TCR came from an adult woman who had mild COVID-19 (a few samples of this study predate the infection). Cell type and time point are not known. The DNA of the CDR3 is TGTGCCAGCAGTTCCGTCGGGATGCACACAGATACGCAGTATTTT. Translating it yields CASSSVGMHTDTQYF.